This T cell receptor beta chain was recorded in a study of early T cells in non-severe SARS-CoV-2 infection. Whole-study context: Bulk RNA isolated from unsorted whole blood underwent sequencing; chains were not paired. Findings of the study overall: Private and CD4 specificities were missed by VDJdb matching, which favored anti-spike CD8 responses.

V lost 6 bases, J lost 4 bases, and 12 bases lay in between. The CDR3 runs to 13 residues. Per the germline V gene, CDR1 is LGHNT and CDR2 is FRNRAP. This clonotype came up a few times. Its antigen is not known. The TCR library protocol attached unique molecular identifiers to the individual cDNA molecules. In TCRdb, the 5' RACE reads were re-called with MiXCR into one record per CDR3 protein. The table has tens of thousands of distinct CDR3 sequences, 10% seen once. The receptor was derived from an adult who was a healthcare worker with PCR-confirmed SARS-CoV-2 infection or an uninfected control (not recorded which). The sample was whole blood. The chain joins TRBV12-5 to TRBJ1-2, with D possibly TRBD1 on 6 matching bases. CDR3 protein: CASGRTDFYGYTF. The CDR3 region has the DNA TGTGCTAGTGGCCGGACAGACTTCTATGGCTACACCTTC.